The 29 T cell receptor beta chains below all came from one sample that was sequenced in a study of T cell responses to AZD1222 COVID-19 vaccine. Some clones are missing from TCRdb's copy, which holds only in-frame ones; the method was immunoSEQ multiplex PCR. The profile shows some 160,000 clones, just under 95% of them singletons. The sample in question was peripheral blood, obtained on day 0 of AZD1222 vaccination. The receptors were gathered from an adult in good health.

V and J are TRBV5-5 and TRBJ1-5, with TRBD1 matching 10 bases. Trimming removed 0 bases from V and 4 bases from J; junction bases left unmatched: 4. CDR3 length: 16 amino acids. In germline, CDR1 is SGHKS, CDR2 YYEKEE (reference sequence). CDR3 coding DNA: TGTGCCAGCAGCTTGGCCGGGACAGGGGAAAATCAGCCCCAGCATTTT. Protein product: CASSLAGTGENQPQHF.

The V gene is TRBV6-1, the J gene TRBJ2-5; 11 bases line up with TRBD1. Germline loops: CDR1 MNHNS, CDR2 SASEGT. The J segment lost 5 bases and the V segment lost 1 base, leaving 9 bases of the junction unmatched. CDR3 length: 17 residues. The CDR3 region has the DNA TGTGCCAGCAGTGAAGGGTGGACAGGGGGCTTTGATGAGACCCAGTACTTC. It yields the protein CASSEGWTGGFDETQYF.

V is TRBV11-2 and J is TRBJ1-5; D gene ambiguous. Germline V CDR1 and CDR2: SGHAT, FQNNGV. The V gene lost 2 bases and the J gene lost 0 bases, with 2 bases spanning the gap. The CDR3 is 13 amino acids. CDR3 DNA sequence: TGTGCCAGCAGCTTAACTAGCAATCAGCCCCAGCATTTT. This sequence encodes CASSLTSNQPQHF.

CDR3 sequence: CASSNPARGGSNQPQHF. CDR3 nucleotide sequence: TGTGCCAGTAGTAATCCTGCCCGGGGGGGAAGCAATCAGCCCCAGCATTTT. The chain couples TRBV19 to TRBJ1-5, with D possibly TRBD1 on 5 matching bases. The V gene's germline CDR1 is LNHDA and CDR2 SQIVND (reference sequence). The CDR3 totals 17 residues. V was pared by 4 bases and J by 1 base, with 17 bases between. Full variable domain (rest looked up from reference TRBV19 and TRBJ1-5): DGGITQSPKYLFRKEGQNVTLSCEQNLNHDAMYWYRQDPGQGLRLIYYSQIVNDFQKGDIAEGYSVSREKKESFPLTVTSAQKNPTAFYLCASSNPARGGSNQPQHFGDGTRLSIL.

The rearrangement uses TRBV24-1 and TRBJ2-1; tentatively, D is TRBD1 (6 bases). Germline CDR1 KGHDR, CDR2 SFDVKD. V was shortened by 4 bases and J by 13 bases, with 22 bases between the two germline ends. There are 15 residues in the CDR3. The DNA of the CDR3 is TGTGCCACCAGTGACCACACGGAACTACAGGGTGGACAGTTCTTC. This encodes CATSDHTELQGGQFF.

The CDR3 region is CASNQGARQPQHF. Written as DNA, the CDR3 is TGTGCCAGCAATCAGGGGGCGCGGCAGCCCCAGCATTTT. The chain combines TRBV2 with TRBJ1-5, with 8 nucleotides matching TRBD1. J was trimmed by 7 bases and V by 7 bases; bases with no gene match: 6. CDR3 size: 13 residues. Germline V gives CDR1 SNHLY, CDR2 FYNNEI.

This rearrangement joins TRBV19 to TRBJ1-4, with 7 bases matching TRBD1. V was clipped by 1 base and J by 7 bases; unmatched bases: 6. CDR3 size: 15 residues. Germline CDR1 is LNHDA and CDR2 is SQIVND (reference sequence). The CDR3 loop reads CASSIVGQGGEKLFF. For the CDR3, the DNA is TGTGCCAGTAGTATAGTTGGCCAGGGGGGTGAAAAACTGTTTTTT.

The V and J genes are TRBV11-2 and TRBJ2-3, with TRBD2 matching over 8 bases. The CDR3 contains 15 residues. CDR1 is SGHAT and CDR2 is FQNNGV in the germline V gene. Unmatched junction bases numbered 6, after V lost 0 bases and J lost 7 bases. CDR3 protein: CASSLEVAGGYTQYF. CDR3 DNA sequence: TGTGCCAGCAGCTTAGAAGTGGCGGGGGGTTATACGCAGTATTTT.

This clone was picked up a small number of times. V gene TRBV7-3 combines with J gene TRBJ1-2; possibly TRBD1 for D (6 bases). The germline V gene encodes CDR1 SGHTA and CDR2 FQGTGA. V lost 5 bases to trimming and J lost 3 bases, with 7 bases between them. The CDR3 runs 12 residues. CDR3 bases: TGTGCCAGCAGCGCAGGGGACTATGGCTACACCTTC. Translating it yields CASSAGDYGYTF.

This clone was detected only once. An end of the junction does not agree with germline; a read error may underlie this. This CDR3 is CTSSYAEGNEQFF. The CDR3, as DNA: TGTACCAGCAGTTATGCAGAGGGCAATGAGCAGTTCTTC. This chain uses TRBV6-5 with TRBJ2-1, with TRBD2 as a possible D gene (5 bases). This CDR3 spans 13 amino acids. In germline, CDR1 is MNHEY, CDR2 SVGAGI.

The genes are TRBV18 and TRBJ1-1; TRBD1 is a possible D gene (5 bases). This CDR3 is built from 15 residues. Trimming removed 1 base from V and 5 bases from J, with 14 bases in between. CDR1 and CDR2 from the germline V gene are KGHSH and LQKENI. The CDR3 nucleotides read TGTGCCAGCTCACCACGAGATAGTGGGGGGACTGAAGCTTTCTTT. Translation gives CASSPRDSGGTEAFF.

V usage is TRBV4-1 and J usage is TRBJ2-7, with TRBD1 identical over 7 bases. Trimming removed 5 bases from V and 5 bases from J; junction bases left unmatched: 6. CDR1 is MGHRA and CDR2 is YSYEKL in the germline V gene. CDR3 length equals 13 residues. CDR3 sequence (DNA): TGCGCCAGCAGCAGACAGGGTTCCCACGAGCAGTACTTC. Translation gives CASSRQGSHEQYF.

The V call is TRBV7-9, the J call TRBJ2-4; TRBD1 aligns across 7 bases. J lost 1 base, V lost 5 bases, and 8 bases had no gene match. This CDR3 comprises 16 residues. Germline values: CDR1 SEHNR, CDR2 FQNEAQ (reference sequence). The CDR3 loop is CASSRLQGLAKNIQYF. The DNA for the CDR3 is TGTGCCAGCAGCAGACTACAGGGGTTGGCCAAAAACATTCAGTACTTC. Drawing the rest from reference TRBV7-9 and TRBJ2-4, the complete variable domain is DTGVSQNPRHKITKRGQNVTFRCDPISEHNRLYWYRQTLGQGPEFLTYFQNEAQLEKSRLLSDRFSAERPKGSFSTLEIQRTEQGDSAMYLCASSRLQGLAKNIQYFGAGTRLSVL.

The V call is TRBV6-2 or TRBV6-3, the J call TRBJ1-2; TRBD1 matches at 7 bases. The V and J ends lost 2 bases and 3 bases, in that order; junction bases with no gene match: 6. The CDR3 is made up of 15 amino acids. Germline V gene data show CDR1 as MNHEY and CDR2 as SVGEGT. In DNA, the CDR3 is TGTGCCAGCAGTTACGACCGGGACAGACACTATGGCTACACCTTC. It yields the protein CASSYDRDRHYGYTF.

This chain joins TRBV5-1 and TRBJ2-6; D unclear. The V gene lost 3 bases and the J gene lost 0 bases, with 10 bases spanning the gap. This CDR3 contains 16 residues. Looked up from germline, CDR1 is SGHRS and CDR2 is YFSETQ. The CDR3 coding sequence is TGCGCCAGCAGCTCGGAACGGAACTCTGGGGCCAACGTCCTGACTTTC. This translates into CASSSERNSGANVLTF.

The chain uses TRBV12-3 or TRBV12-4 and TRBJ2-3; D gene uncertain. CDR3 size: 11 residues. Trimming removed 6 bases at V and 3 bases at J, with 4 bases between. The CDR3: CASRGTDTQYF. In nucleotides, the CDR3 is TGTGCCAGCAGGGGGACAGATACGCAGTATTTT.

The CDR3 DNA reads TGTGCCAGCAGGGGTGATTTGGGGGACGGAGAGACCCAGTACTTC. Protein sequence: CASRGDLGDGETQYF. The chain recombines TRBV7-3 with TRBJ2-5; D assignment may be TRBD1 or TRBD2 (5 bases each). Per the germline V gene, CDR1 is SGHTA and CDR2 is FQGTGA. V was trimmed by 6 bases and J by 4 bases, leaving 18 bases between them. The CDR3 has 15 residues.

Here the CDR3 DNA reads TGCAGTGCTAAAAGCTACGAGCAGTACTTC. This translates into CSAKSYEQYF. This chain uses TRBV20-1 with TRBJ2-7; the D is unclear. Germline lookup yields CDR1 DFQATT and CDR2 SNEGSKA (reference sequence). The CDR3 sequence is 10 residues long. Trimming took off 4 bases at V and 3 bases at J, with 4 bases between the two ends.

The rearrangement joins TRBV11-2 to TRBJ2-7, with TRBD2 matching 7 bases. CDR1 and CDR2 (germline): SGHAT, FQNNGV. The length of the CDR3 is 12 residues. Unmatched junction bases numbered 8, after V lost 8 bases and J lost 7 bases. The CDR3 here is CASVAGASEQYF. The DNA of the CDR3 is TGTGCCAGCGTGGCGGGAGCTAGTGAGCAGTACTTC.

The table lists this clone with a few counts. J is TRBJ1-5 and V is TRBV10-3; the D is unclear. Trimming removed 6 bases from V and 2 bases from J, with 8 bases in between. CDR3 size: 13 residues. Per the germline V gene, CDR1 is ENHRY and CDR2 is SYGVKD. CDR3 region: CAIRGSGNQPQHF. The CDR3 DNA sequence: TGTGCCATCAGAGGGTCGGGCAATCAGCCCCAGCATTTT.

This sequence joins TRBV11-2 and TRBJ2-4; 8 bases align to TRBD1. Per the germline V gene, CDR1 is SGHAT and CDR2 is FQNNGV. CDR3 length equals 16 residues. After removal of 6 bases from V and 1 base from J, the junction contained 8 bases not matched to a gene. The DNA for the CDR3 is TGTGCCAGCAGGGACTACAGGGGGAGGGCCAAAAACATTCAGTACTTC. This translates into CASRDYRGRAKNIQYF.

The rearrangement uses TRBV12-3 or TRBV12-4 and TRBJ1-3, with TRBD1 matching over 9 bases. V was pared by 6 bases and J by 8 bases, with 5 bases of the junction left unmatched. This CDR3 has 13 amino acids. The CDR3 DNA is TGTGCCAGCAGAGGGACAGGGAGCTACACCATATATTTT. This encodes CASRGTGSYTIYF.

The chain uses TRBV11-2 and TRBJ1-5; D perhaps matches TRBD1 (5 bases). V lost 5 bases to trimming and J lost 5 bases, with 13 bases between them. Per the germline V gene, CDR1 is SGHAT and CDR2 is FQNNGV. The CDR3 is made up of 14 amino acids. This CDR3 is CASSLTGPYQPQHF. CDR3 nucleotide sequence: TGTGCCAGCAGCCTAACGGGGCCCTATCAGCCCCAGCATTTT.

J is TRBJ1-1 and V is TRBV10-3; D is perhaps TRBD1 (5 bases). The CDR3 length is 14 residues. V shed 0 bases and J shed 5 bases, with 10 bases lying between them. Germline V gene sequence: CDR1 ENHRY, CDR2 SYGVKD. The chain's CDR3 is CAISESSRGTEAFF. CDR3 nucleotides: TGTGCCATCAGTGAGTCGAGTAGGGGAACTGAAGCTTTCTTT.

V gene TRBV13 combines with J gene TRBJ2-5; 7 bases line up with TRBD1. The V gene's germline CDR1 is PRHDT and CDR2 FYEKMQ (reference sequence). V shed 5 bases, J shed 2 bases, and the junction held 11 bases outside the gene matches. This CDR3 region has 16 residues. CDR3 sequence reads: CASSPLGDSRQETQYF. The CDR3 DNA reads TGTGCCAGCAGCCCCCTCGGGGACAGCCGACAAGAGACCCAGTACTTC.

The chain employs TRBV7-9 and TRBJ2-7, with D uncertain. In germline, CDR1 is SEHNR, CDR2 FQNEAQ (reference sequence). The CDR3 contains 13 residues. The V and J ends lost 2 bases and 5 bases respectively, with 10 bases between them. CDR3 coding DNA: TGTGCCAGCAGCTTACCCGCGAGCGACGAGCAGTACTTC. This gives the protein CASSLPASDEQYF. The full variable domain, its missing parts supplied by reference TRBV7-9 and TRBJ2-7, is DTGVSQNPRHKITKRGQNVTFRCDPISEHNRLYWYRQTLGQGPEFLTYFQNEAQLEKSRLLSDRFSAERPKGSFSTLEIQRTEQGDSAMYLCASSLPASDEQYFGPGTRLTVT.

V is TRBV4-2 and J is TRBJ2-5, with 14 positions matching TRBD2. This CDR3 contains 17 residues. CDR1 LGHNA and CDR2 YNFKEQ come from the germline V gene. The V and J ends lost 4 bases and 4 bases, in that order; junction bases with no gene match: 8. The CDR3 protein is CASSRETSGGGGETQYF. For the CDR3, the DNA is TGTGCCAGCAGCCGAGAGACTAGCGGGGGGGGCGGAGAGACCCAGTACTTC.

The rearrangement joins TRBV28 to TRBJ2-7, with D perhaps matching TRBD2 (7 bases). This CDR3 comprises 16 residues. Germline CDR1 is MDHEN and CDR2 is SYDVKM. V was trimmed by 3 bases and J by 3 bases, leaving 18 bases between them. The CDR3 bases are TGTGCCAGCAGTTTTGCGGGGGCGGGGTCCCTCTACGAGCAGTACTTC. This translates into CASSFAGAGSLYEQYF.

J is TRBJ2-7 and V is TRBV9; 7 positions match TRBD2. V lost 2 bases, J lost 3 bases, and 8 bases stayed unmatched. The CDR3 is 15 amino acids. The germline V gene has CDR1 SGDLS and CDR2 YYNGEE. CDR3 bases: TGTGCCAGCAGCGTGGGCGGGGGATCAGTCTACGAGCAGTACTTC. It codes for CASSVGGGSVYEQYF.